The clone carrying this TCR beta chain was detected ten times or more. Whole-blood samples were 2 to 3 ml of peripheral blood from healthy adult volunteers. Trimming removed 3 bases at V and 11 bases at J, with 8 bases between. CDR1 SGDLS and CDR2 YYNGEE come from the germline V gene. The length of the CDR3 is 11 residues. These data come from a study of naive and memory T cell subsets. Reverse transcription of blood and skin TCR RNA was primed at alpha and beta constant regions. TCRdb independently ran MiXCR on the 5' RACE reads; one entry per CDR3 protein. The sample includes tens of thousands of distinct CDR3 sequences, 4% to 4.5% of them seen just once.

This rearrangement joins TRBV9 to TRBJ1-4, with D perhaps matching TRBD1 (6 bases). The receptor's source is a male donor in good health. CDR3 region: CASSAGQKLFF. The CDR3 coding sequence is TGTGCCAGCAGCGCCGGACAGAAACTGTTTTTT. Full variable domain (rest looked up from reference TRBV9 and TRBJ1-4): DSGVTQTPKHLITATGQRVTLRCSPRSGDLSVYWYQQSLDQGLQFLIQYYNGEERAKGNILERFSAQQFPDLHSELNLSSLELGDSALYFCASSAGQKLFFGSGTQLSVL.